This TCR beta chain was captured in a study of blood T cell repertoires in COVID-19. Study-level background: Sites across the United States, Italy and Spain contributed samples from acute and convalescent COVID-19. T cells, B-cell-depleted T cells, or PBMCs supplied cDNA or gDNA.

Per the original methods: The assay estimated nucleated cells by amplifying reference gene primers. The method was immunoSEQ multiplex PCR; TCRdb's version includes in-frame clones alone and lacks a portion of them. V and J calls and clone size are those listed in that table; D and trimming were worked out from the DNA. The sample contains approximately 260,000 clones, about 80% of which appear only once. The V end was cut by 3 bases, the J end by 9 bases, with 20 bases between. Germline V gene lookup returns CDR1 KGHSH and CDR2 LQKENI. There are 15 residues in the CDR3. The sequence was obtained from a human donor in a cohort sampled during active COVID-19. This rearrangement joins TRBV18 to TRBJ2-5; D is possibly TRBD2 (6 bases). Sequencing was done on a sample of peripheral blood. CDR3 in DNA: TGTGCCAGCTCACCTCCCGACAGTCCCGGAGGGTCCCAGTACTTC. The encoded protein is CASSPPDSPGGSQYF.